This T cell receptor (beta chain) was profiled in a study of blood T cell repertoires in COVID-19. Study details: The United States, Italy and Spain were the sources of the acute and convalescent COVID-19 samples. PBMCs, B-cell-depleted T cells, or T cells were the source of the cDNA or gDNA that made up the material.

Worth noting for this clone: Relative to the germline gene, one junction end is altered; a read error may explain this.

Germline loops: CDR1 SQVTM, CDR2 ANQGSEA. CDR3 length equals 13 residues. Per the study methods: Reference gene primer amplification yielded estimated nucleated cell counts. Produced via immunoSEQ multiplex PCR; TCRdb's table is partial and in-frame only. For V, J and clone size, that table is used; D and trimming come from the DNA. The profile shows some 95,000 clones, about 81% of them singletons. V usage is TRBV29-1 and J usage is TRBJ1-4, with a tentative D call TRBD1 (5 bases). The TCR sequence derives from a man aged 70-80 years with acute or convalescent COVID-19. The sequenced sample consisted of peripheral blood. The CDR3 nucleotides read TGCAGCGCTGAATTGGGACTGGGTGAAAAACTGTTTTTT. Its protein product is CSAELGLGEKLFF. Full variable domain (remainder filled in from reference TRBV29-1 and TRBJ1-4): SAVISQKPSRDICQRGTSLTIQCQVDSQVTMMFWYRQQPGQSLTLIATANQGSEATYESGFVIDKFPISRPNLTFSTLTVSNMSPEDSSIYLCSAELGLGEKLFFGSGTQLSVL.